Shown below are 32 T cell receptor beta chains from a single sample sequenced in a study of blood T cell repertoires in COVID-19. Sequencing used immunoSEQ multiplex PCR; TCRdb keeps in-frame clones, though not all of them. Among about 260,000 clones listed, over 70% were seen once. The specimen sequenced was PBMCs or T cells enriched from blood (not recorded which). Receptors originate from a woman aged 40 to 50 who had been exposed to COVID-19.

V gene TRBV6-2 or TRBV6-3 combines with J gene TRBJ1-2; tentatively, D is TRBD1 (6 bases). V was pared by 0 bases and J by 10 bases, with 12 bases between. The germline V gene encodes CDR1 MNHEY and CDR2 SVGEGT. The CDR3 consists of 13 residues. The CDR3 DNA reads TGTGCCAGCAGTTACTCCGAACAGGGTGTCTACACCTTC. It codes for CASSYSEQGVYTF.

The chain employs TRBV27 and TRBJ1-2; weak D call: TRBD1 (5 bases). V was trimmed by 1 base and J by 8 bases, leaving 20 bases between them. CDR1 is MNHEY, CDR2 SMNVEV, per germline (reference sequence). CDR3 length: 16 amino acids. The CDR3 is CASSLYPQGAGFGYTF. The CDR3 bases are TGTGCCAGCAGTTTATACCCCCAGGGAGCGGGCTTCGGCTACACCTTC.

This sequence joins TRBV13 and TRBJ2-1; 12 nucleotides line up with TRBD2. V trimming: 5 bases; J trimming: 2 bases; junction bases outside the gene matches: 4. The CDR3 extends over 16 amino acids. Germline V CDR1 and CDR2: PRHDT, FYEKMQ (reference sequence). The CDR3 region is CASSLPSGRAYNEQFF. The CDR3 DNA reads TGTGCCAGCAGCCTTCCTAGCGGGAGGGCCTACAATGAGCAGTTCTTC.

This chain uses TRBV4-3 with TRBJ2-1, with D unresolved. The V end lost 0 bases, the J end lost 0 bases, and 12 bases lay between the germline ends. The germline V gene has CDR1 LGHNA and CDR2 YSLEER. The CDR3 spans 17 residues. The DNA of the CDR3 is TGCGCCAGCAGCCAAGATCCACCAAGTAGCTCCTACAATGAGCAGTTCTTC. Translated: CASSQDPPSSSYNEQFF.

The chain recombines TRBV7-2 with TRBJ2-7, with a possible D match to TRBD1 (6 bases). V lost 3 bases and J 3 bases, leaving 15 bases between the germline ends. Per the germline V gene, CDR1 is SGHTA and CDR2 is FQGNSA. This CDR3 spans 15 amino acids. The CDR3 loop reads CASSLWSGAIYEQYF. The CDR3 region has the DNA TGTGCCAGCAGCTTGTGGTCAGGGGCTATCTACGAGCAGTACTTC. Full variable domain (outside the CDR3, taken from reference TRBV7-2 and TRBJ2-7): GAGVSQSPSNKVTEKGKDVELRCDPISGHTALYWYRQSLGQGLEFLIYFQGNSAPDKSGLPSDRFSAERTGGSVSTLTIQRTQQEDSAVYLCASSLWSGAIYEQYFGPGTRLTVT.

This clone appeared a few times. This rearrangement joins TRBV6-2 or TRBV6-3 to TRBJ1-5, with D tentatively TRBD1 (5 bases). The V end was cut by 4 bases, the J end by 5 bases, with 15 bases between. The CDR3 runs 15 residues. Germline CDR1 MNHEY, CDR2 SVGEGT. The CDR3 loop reads CASSSLRVMDQPQHF. The CDR3 DNA follows: TGTGCCAGCAGTTCCCTCAGGGTTATGGATCAGCCCCAGCATTTT.

This chain links TRBV6-1 with TRBJ1-5; 9 bases line up with TRBD1. This CDR3 contains 15 residues. Germline CDR1 reads MNHNS; CDR2 reads SASEGT. Germline trimming cut 0 bases from V and 7 bases from J; bases unmatched to any gene: 4. CDR3 sequence: CASSEARTGAQPQHF. In DNA, the CDR3 is TGTGCCAGCAGTGAAGCACGGACAGGGGCACAGCCCCAGCATTTT.

The chain's CDR3 is CASSFQGMGNQPQHF. DNA of the CDR3: TGTGCCAGCAGCTTTCAGGGGATGGGCAATCAGCCCCAGCATTTT. The V call is TRBV7-8, the J call TRBJ1-5, with D possibly TRBD1 on 6 matching bases. V dropped 3 bases and J dropped 2 bases, with 11 bases sitting between them. Germline lookup yields CDR1 SGHVS and CDR2 FQNEAQ. The CDR3 is made up of 15 amino acids.

This chain links TRBV11-3 with TRBJ2-4; 14 nucleotides line up with TRBD2. Germline values: CDR1 SGHNT, CDR2 YENEEA. With 4 bases clipped from V and 4 bases from J, the junction kept 3 bases outside the gene matches. The CDR3 consists of 16 residues. CDR3 sequence: CASSSGTSGRKNIQYF. In nucleotides, the CDR3 is TGTGCCAGCAGCTCCGGGACTAGCGGGAGAAAAAACATTCAGTACTTC.

Only a few counts were recorded for this clone. The V gene is TRBV18, the J gene TRBJ1-5; TRBD1 might be the D (6 bases). Germline values: CDR1 KGHSH, CDR2 LQKENI. The CDR3 length is 14 residues. Trimming left V 5 bases short and J 6 bases short, with 14 bases between. This CDR3 is CASSTGGASQPQHF. In DNA form, the CDR3 reads TGTGCCAGCTCAACGGGGGGGGCGAGTCAGCCCCAGCATTTT.

This chain links TRBV27 with TRBJ2-7; TRBD1 matches at 9 bases. The germline CDR1 and CDR2 sequences are MNHEY and SMNVEV (reference sequence). Trimming removed 5 bases from V and 4 bases from J; junction bases left unmatched: 9. The CDR3 consists of 15 residues. The CDR3 is CASSPSGTGPYEQYF. DNA of the CDR3: TGTGCCAGCAGTCCAAGCGGGACAGGGCCGTACGAGCAGTACTTC.

J is TRBJ2-2 and V is TRBV4-3, with 13 bases identical to TRBD2. CDR3 size: 15 residues. V lost 6 bases, J lost 3 bases, and 1 base stayed unmatched. Per the germline V gene, CDR1 is LGHNA and CDR2 is YSLEER. CDR3 in DNA: TGCGCCAGCAGAGGACTAGCGGGGGACACCGGGGAGCTGTTTTTT. Its protein is CASRGLAGDTGELFF.

The chain couples TRBV12-3 or TRBV12-4 to TRBJ1-2, with 7 bases fitting TRBD1. The CDR3 totals 12 residues. V lost 6 bases and J lost 8; bases outside the gene matches: 6. CDR3 region: CASRTGKRGYTF. In DNA form, the CDR3 reads TGTGCCAGCAGGACAGGGAAACGAGGCTACACCTTC.

The V gene is TRBV7-8, the J gene TRBJ1-5; a weak D match, TRBD1 (5 bases). V lost 2 bases and J 4 bases, leaving 12 bases between the germline ends. The CDR3 has 15 residues. CDR1 and CDR2 (germline): SGHVS, FQNEAQ. The CDR3 nucleotides are TGTGCCAGCAGCTTAACCAGGGCCGGTAATCAGCCCCAGCATTTT. It translates to CASSLTRAGNQPQHF.

The chain links TRBV29-1 to TRBJ1-1, with D unresolved. The CDR3 length is 13 residues. The germline CDR1 and CDR2 sequences are SQVTM and ANQGSEA. V lost 7 bases and J lost 1, with 13 bases in between. The CDR3 region has the DNA TGCAGCGCCTGGGAGAGAGAGAACACTGAAGCTTTCTTT. It yields the protein CSAWERENTEAFF.

The chain combines TRBV4-2 with TRBJ2-5; TRBD2 matches at 10 bases. Losses at the gene ends were 0 bases for V and 5 bases for J; bases not matched to a gene: 9. CDR1 LGHNA and CDR2 YNFKEQ come from the germline V gene. The CDR3 spans 17 residues. The CDR3 region has the DNA TGTGCCAGCAGCCAAGATTTCACTAGCGGGATCAGGGAGACCCAGTACTTC. This codes for CASSQDFTSGIRETQYF.

V and J are TRBV4-2 and TRBJ1-2; D perhaps matches TRBD1 (5 bases). The CDR3 spans 15 residues. V lost 2 bases to trimming and J lost 2 bases, with 12 bases between them. CDR1 and CDR2 from the germline V gene are LGHNA and YNFKEQ. CDR3 nucleotide sequence: TGTGCCAGCAGCCAATTTTCTGACAGAAACTATGGCTACACCTTC. Translated, it gives CASSQFSDRNYGYTF.

CDR3 in amino acids: CASSLRDRGSPLHF. CDR3 DNA sequence: TGTGCCAGCAGCTTAAGGGACAGGGGGTCACCCCTCCACTTT. This chain links TRBV13 with TRBJ1-6, with TRBD1 matching over 11 bases. Trimming cost V 2 bases and J 10 bases; bases outside gene matches: 1. The CDR3 spans 14 residues. Germline V gene lookup returns CDR1 PRHDT and CDR2 FYEKMQ (reference sequence).

This sequence joins TRBV2 and TRBJ1-3, with a weak D call TRBD1 (6 bases). This CDR3 spans 14 amino acids. Germline values: CDR1 SNHLY, CDR2 FYNNEI. Trimming took off 4 bases at V and 4 bases at J, with 11 bases between the two ends. DNA of the CDR3: TGTGCCAGCAGTGGTGACAGGATGGGAAACACCATATATTTT. Amino acid sequence: CASSGDRMGNTIYF.

The chain has TRBV5-1 and TRBJ2-7, with 8 bases identical to TRBD1. The CDR3 covers 14 residues. The ends lost 6 bases at V and 2 bases at J; junction bases unmatched: 7. Germline CDR1 SGHRS, CDR2 YFSETQ. The CDR3 protein is CASKEGQGTYEQYF. The CDR3 DNA reads TGCGCCAGCAAGGAAGGACAGGGAACCTACGAGCAGTACTTC.

The chain employs TRBV5-4 and TRBJ2-1; 8 bases fit TRBD2. Germline V gene sequence: CDR1 SGHNT, CDR2 YYREEE (reference sequence). V shed 2 bases, J shed 7 bases, and the junction held 11 bases outside the gene matches. The CDR3 spans 16 residues. The CDR3 DNA follows: TGTGCCAGCAGCTTTAGGGTAGGTCTAGCGGGTAATGAGCAGTTCTTC. Encoded protein: CASSFRVGLAGNEQFF.

V usage is TRBV6-1 and J usage is TRBJ1-1; no firm D call. Germline CDR1 reads MNHNS; CDR2 reads SASEGT. The germline V and J ends were trimmed by 2 bases and 4 bases, with 11 bases remaining between them. This CDR3 is built from 14 residues. The CDR3 DNA follows: TGTGCCAGCAGTGAATATTGGGAGGGCACTGAAGCTTTCTTT. This sequence encodes CASSEYWEGTEAFF.

The chain couples TRBV10-3 to TRBJ2-5; 7 nucleotides match TRBD1. Germline V gene lookup returns CDR1 ENHRY and CDR2 SYGVKD. The CDR3 totals 14 residues. With 5 bases clipped from V and 4 bases from J, the junction kept 7 bases outside the gene matches. The CDR3 region has the DNA TGTGCCATCAGTCAAGACAGGGCGGGAGAGACCCAGTACTTC. It translates to CAISQDRAGETQYF.

The rearrangement uses TRBV10-3 and TRBJ2-5; 8 nucleotides agree with TRBD2. J was trimmed by 1 base and V by 2 bases; bases with no gene match: 12. From germline, CDR1 is ENHRY and CDR2 SYGVKD. This CDR3 contains 18 residues. CDR3 in amino acids: CAISEILAGQAGQETQYF. The CDR3 DNA sequence: TGTGCCATCAGTGAGATTTTAGCGGGACAAGCGGGCCAAGAGACCCAGTACTTC.

The genes are TRBV4-3 and TRBJ2-1; D ambiguous. The CDR3 extends over 15 amino acids. Trimming shortened V by 0 bases and J by 1 base, and 7 bases separated the two germline ends. Germline V gives CDR1 LGHNA, CDR2 YSLEER. In DNA, the CDR3 is TGCGCCAGCAGCCAAGAGGGCCAGTCCTACAATGAGCAGTTCTTC. It yields the protein CASSQEGQSYNEQFF.

The chain links TRBV6-5 to TRBJ2-7, with D perhaps TRBD1 (6 bases). The CDR3 loop spans 14 amino acids. Deletions cut 5 bases from V and 2 bases from J, with 13 bases between. Germline V lookup: CDR1 MNHEY, CDR2 SVGAGI. The CDR3 loop reads CASSRQDGTYEQYF. The CDR3 coding sequence is TGTGCCAGCAGTAGACAGGACGGGACCTACGAGCAGTACTTC.

This sequence joins TRBV3-1 (or the pseudogene TRBV3-2) and TRBJ1-1; D uncertain. This CDR3 has 12 amino acids. CDR1 is LGHDT and CDR2 is YNNKEL in the germline V gene (reference sequence). The V end was cut by 5 bases, the J end by 6 bases, with 10 bases between. Here the CDR3 DNA reads TGTGCCAGCAGCGTCCGGAGGTCTGAAGCTTTCTTT. Translated: CASSVRRSEAFF.

The V gene is TRBV14, the J gene TRBJ2-1, with 10 positions matching TRBD1. V dropped 3 bases and J dropped 7; count of bases not matched to a gene: 6. This CDR3 region has 15 residues. Germline V CDR1 and CDR2: SGHDN, FVKESK. The CDR3 region has the DNA TGTGCCAGCAGCCATTTGAGGGACAGGGGTAATGAGCAGTTCTTC. Translating gives CASSHLRDRGNEQFF.

The rearrangement uses TRBV4-1 and TRBJ1-6; perhaps TRBD1 as D (6 bases). Between the trimmed V and J ends, which lost 3 bases and 14 bases, there was a span of 20 bases. The CDR3 contains 15 residues. Germline loops: CDR1 MGHRA, CDR2 YSYEKL. The CDR3 spells CASSQYREPKVTLHF. Written as DNA, the CDR3 is TGCGCCAGCAGCCAGTACAGGGAGCCGAAGGTAACCCTCCACTTT.

This chain connects TRBV7-2 to TRBJ1-1; D ambiguous. The germline V gene encodes CDR1 SGHTA and CDR2 FQGNSA. Between the trimmed V and J ends, which lost 5 bases and 1 base, there was a span of 14 bases. This CDR3 region has 15 residues. The DNA of the CDR3 is TGTGCCAGCAGCCCCTCGCAGTGGCAGAACACTGAAGCTTTCTTT. This codes for CASSPSQWQNTEAFF.

The CDR3 DNA reads TGTGCCAGCAGCGTCAATACCCTCGACACGTCCGGCTACACCTTC. Translation: CASSVNTLDTSGYTF. This chain connects TRBV7-9 to TRBJ1-2; D gene ambiguous. This CDR3 region has 15 residues. The V end was cut by 5 bases, the J end by 8 bases, with 21 bases between. Germline V CDR1 and CDR2: SEHNR, FQNEAQ (reference sequence).

The chain carries TRBV7-2 and TRBJ2-3; D is perhaps TRBD1 (5 bases). V was shortened by 2 bases and J by 6 bases, with 9 bases between the two germline ends. CDR1 SGHTA and CDR2 FQGNSA come from the germline V gene. CDR3 length equals 13 residues. As DNA, the CDR3 is TGTGCCAGCAGCTTAAAGGGGTTCGATACGCAGTATTTT. Its translation: CASSLKGFDTQYF. The variable domain in full, completed from reference TRBV7-2 and TRBJ2-3, reads GAGVSQSPSNKVTEKGKDVELRCDPISGHTALYWYRQSLGQGLEFLIYFQGNSAPDKSGLPSDRFSAERTGGSVSTLTIQRTQQEDSAVYLCASSLKGFDTQYFGPGTRLTVL.